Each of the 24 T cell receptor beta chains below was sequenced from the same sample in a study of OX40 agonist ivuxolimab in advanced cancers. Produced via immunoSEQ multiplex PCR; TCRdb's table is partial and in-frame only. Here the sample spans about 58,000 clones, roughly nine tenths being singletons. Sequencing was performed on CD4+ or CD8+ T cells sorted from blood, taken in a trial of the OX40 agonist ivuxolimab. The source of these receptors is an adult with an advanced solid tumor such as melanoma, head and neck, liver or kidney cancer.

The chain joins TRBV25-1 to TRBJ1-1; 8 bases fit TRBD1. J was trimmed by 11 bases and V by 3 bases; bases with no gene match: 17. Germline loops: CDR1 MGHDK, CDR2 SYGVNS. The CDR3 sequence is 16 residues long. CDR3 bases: TGTGCCAGCAGTGATAGCTACTTCCTTCAGGGGGCAAGGGCTTTCTTT. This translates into CASSDSYFLQGARAFF.

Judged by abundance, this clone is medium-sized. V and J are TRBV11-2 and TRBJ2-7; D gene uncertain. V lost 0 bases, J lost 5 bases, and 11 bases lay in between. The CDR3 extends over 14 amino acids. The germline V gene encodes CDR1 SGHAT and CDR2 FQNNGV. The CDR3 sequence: CASSLDNTVHEQYF. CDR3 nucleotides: TGTGCCAGCAGCTTAGATAATACAGTACACGAGCAGTACTTC.

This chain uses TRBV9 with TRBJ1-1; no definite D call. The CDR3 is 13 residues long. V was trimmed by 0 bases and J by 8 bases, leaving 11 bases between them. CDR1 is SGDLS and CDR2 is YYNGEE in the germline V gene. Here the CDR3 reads CASSVGGEREAFF. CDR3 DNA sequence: TGTGCCAGCAGCGTAGGTGGCGAAAGGGAAGCTTTCTTT.

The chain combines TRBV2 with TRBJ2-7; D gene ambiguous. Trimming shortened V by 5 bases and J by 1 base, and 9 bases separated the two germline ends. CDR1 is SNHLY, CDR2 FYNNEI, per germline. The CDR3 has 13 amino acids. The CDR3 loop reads CASSRPGSYEQYF. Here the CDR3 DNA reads TGTGCCAGCAGTAGACCGGGTTCCTACGAGCAGTACTTC.

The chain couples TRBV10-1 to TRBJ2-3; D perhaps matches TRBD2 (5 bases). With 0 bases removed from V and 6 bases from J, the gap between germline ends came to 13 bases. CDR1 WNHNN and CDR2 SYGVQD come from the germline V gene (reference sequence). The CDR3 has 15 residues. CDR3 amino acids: CASSESGLASDTQYF. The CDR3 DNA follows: TGCGCCAGCAGTGAGTCCGGGCTAGCATCCGATACGCAGTATTTT.

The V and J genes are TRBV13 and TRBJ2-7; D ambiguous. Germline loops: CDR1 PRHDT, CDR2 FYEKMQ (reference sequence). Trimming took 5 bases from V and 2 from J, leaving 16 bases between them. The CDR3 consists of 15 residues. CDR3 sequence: CASSPSPPGTYEQYF. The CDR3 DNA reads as TGTGCCAGCAGCCCCTCGCCCCCAGGAACCTACGAGCAGTACTTC.

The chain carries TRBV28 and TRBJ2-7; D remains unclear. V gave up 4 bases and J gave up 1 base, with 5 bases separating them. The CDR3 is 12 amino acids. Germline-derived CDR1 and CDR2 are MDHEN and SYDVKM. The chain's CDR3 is CASSSQSYEQYF. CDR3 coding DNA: TGTGCCAGCAGTTCCCAGTCCTACGAGCAGTACTTC. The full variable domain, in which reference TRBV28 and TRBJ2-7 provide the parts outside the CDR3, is DVKVTQSSRYLVKRTGEKVFLECVQDMDHENMFWYRQDPGLGLRLIYFSYDVKMKEKGDIPEGYSVSREKKERFSLILESASTNQTSMYLCASSSQSYEQYFGPGTRLTVT.

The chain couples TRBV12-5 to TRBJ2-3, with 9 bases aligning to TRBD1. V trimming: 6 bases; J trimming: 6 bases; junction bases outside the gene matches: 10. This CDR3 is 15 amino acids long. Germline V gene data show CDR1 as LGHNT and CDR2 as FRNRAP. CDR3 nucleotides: TGTGCTAGTGGGGATCCGGGACAGGGACGCGATACGCAGTATTTT. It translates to CASGDPGQGRDTQYF.

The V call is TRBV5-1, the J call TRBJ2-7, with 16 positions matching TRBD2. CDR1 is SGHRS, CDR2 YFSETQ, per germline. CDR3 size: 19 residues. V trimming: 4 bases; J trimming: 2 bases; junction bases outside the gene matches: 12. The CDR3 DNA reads TGCGCCAGCAGCCCAGCCCCGGGACTAGCGGGAGGGCCCCCCTACGAGCAGTACTTC. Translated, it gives CASSPAPGLAGGPPYEQYF.

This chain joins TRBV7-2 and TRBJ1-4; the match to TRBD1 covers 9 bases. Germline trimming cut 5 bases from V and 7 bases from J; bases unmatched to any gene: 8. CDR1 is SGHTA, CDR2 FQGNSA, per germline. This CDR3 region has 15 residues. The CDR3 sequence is CASSLTGTGSEKLFF. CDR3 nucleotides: TGTGCCAGCAGCCTAACCGGGACAGGGAGTGAAAAACTGTTTTTT.

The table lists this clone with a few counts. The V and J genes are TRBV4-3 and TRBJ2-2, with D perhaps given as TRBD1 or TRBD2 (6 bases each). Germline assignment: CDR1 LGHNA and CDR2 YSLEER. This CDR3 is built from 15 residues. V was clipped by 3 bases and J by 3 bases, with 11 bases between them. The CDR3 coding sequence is TGCGCCAGCAGCCACGTAAGGGGGGACACCGGGGAGCTGTTTTTT. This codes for CASSHVRGDTGELFF.

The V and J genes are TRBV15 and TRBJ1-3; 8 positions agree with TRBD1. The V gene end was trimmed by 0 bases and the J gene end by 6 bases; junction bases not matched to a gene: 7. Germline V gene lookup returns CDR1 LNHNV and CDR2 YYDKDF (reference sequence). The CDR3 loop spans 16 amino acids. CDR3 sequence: CATSREGQGVENTIYF. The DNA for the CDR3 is TGTGCCACCAGCAGAGAAGGACAGGGAGTAGAAAACACCATATATTTT. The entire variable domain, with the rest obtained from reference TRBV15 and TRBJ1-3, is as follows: DAMVIQNPRYQVTQFGKPVTLSCSQTLNHNVMYWYQQKSSQAPKLLFHYYDKDFNNEADTPDNFQSRRPNTSFCFLDIRSPGLGDTAMYLCATSREGQGVENTIYFGEGSWLTVV.

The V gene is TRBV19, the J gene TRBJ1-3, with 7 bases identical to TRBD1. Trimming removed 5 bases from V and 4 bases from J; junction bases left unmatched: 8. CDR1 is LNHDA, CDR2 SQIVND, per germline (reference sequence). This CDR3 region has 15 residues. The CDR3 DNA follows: TGTGCCAGTAGTGTAACAGGGGCAGGAGGAAACACCATATATTTT. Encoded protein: CASSVTGAGGNTIYF.

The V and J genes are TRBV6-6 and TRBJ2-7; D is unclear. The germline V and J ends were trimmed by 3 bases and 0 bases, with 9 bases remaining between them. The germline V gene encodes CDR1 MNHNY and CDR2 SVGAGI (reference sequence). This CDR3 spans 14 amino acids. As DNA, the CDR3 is TGTGCCAGCAGTTATGGATACTCCTCCTACGAGCAGTACTTC. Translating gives CASSYGYSSYEQYF.

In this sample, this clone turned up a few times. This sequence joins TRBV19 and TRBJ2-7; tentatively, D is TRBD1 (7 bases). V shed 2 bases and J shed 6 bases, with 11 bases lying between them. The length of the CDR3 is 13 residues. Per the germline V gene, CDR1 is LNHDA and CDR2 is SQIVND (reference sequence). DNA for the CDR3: TGTGCCAGTAGTATATCAGGGGGGCGCGAGCAGTACTTC. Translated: CASSISGGREQYF.

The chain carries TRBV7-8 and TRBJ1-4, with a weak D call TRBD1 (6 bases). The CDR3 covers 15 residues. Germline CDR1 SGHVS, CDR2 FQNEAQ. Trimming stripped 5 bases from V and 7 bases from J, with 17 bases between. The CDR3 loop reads CASSLSGVLGEKLFF. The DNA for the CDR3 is TGTGCCAGCAGCCTATCAGGGGTATTAGGTGAAAAACTGTTTTTT. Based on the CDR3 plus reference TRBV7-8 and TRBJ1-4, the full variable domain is GAGVSQSPRYKVAKRGQDVALRCDPISGHVSLFWYQQALGQGPEFLTYFQNEAQLDKSGLPSDRFFAERPEGSVSTLKIQRTQQEDSAVYLCASSLSGVLGEKLFFGSGTQLSVL.

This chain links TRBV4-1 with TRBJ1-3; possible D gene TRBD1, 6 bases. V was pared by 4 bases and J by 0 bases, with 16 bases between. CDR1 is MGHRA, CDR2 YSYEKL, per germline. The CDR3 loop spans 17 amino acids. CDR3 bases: TGCGCCAGCAGCCTCTCTGGGGGCTCGCGCTCTGGAAACACCATATATTTT. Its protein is CASSLSGGSRSGNTIYF.

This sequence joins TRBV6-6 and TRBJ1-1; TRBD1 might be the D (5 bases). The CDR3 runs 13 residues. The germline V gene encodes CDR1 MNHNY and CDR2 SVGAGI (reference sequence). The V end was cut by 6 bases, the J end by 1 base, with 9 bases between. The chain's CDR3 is CASRLTENTEAFF. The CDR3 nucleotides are TGTGCCAGCAGGCTGACAGAGAACACTGAAGCTTTCTTT.

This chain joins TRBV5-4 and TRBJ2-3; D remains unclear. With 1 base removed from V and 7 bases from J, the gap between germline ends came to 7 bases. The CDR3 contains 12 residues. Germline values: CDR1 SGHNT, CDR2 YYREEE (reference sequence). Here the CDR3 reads CASSLWSNTQYF. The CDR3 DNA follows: TGTGCCAGCAGCTTGTGGTCGAATACGCAGTATTTT.

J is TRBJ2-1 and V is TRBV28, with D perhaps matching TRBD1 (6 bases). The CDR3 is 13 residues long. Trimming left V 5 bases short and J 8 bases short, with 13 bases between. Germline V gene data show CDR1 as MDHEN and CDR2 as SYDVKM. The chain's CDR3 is CASSVMYRDEQFF. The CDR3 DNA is TGTGCCAGCAGTGTAATGTACAGGGATGAGCAGTTCTTC.

CDR3 coding DNA: TGTGCCAGCAGCACGGCAGGGGGTAACTATGGCTACACCTTC. Residues: CASSTAGGNYGYTF. This chain connects TRBV9 to TRBJ1-2; the match to TRBD1 covers 7 bases. From germline, CDR1 is SGDLS and CDR2 YYNGEE. V gave up 4 bases and J gave up 1 base; unmatched junction bases: 4. The CDR3 has 14 residues.

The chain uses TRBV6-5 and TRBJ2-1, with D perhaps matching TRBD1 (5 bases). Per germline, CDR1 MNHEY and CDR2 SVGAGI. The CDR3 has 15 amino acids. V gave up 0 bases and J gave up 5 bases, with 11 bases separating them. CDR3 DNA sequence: TGTGCCAGCAGTTACTCGACAGCTCGAGACAATGAGCAGTTCTTC. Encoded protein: CASSYSTARDNEQFF.

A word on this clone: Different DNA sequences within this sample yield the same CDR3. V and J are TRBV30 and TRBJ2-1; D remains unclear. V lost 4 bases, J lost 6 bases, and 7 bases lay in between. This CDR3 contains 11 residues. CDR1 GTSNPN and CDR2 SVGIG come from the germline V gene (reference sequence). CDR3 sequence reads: CAWNRGNEQFF. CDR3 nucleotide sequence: TGTGCCTGGAATAGAGGCAATGAGCAGTTCTTC.

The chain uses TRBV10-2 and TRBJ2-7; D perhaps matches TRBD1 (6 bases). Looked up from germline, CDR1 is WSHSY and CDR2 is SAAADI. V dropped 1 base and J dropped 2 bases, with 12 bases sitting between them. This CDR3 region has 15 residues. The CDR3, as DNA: TGCGCCAGCAGTGAGTTCAGGGGTGGTGCCTACGAGCAGTACTTC. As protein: CASSEFRGGAYEQYF.